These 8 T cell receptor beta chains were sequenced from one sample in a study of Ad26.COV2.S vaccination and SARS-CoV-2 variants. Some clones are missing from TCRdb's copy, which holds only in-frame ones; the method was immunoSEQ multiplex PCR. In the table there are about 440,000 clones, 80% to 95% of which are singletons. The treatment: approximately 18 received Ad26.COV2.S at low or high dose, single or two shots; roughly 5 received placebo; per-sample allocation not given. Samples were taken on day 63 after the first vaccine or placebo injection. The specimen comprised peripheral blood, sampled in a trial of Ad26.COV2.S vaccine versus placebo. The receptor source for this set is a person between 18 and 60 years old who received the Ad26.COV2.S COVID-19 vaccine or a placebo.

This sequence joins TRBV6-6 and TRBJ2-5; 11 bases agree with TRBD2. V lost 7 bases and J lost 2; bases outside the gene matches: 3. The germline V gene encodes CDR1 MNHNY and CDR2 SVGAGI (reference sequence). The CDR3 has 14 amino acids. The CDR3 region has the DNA TGTGCCAGCATAGCGGGAGGGGTTCAAGAGACCCAGTACTTC. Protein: CASIAGGVQETQYF.

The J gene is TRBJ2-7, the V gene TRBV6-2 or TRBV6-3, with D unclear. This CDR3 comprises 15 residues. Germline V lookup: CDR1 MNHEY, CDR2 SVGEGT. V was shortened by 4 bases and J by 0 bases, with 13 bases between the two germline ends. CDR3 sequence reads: CASSSDSLLSYEQYF. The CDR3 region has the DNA TGTGCCAGCAGTTCGGATAGCCTACTCTCCTACGAGCAGTACTTC.

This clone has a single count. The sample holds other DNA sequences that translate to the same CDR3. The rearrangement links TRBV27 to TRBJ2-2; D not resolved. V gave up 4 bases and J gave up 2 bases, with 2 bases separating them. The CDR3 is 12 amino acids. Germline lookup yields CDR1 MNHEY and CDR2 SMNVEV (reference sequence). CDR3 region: CASSSNTGELFF. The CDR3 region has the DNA TGTGCCAGCAGTTCCAACACCGGGGAGCTGTTTTTT.

The CDR3: CASSQAGQGPLYGYTF. In DNA, the CDR3 is TGTGCCAGCAGCCAAGCCGGACAGGGCCCTCTCTATGGCTACACCTTC. V and J are TRBV3-1 (or the pseudogene TRBV3-2) and TRBJ1-2; 8 bases line up with TRBD1. Per germline, CDR1 LGHDT and CDR2 YNNKEL (reference sequence). The CDR3 extends over 16 amino acids. J was trimmed by 4 bases and V by 1 base; bases with no gene match: 8.

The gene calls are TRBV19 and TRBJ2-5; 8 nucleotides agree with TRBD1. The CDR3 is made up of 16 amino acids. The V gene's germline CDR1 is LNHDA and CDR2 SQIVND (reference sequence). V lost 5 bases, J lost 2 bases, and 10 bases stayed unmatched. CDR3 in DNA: TGTGCCAGTAGTTCACAATCCAACAGGGGGCAAGAGACCCAGTACTTC. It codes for CASSSQSNRGQETQYF.

The CDR3 region has the DNA TGTGCCAGCAGCCCTAGGACTAGCGGGCCCTACAATGAGCAGTTCTTC. The encoded protein is CASSPRTSGPYNEQFF. The chain employs TRBV7-9 and TRBJ2-1; the match to TRBD2 covers 11 bases. CDR1 and CDR2 (germline): SEHNR, FQNEAQ (reference sequence). With 5 bases clipped from V and 2 bases from J, the junction kept 5 bases outside the gene matches. The CDR3 is made up of 16 amino acids. The full variable domain, its missing parts supplied by reference TRBV7-9 and TRBJ2-1, is DTGVSQNPRHKITKRGQNVTFRCDPISEHNRLYWYRQTLGQGPEFLTYFQNEAQLEKSRLLSDRFSAERPKGSFSTLEIQRTEQGDSAMYLCASSPRTSGPYNEQFFGPGTRLTVL.

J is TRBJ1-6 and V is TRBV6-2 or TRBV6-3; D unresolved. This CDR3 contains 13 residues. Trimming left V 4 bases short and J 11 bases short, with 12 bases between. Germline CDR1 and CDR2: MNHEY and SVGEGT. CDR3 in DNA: TGTGCCAGCAGTTTACGGGCTACGGCACCCCTCCACTTT. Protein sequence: CASSLRATAPLHF.

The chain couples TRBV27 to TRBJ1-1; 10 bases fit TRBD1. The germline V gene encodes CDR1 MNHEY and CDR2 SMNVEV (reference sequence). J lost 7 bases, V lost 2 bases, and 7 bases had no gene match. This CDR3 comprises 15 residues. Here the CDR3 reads CASSLRQGALGEAFF. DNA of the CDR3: TGTGCCAGCAGTTTACGACAGGGGGCTTTGGGTGAAGCTTTCTTT.